The rows below give T cell receptor beta chains drawn from one sample of a study of shared clonotypes between healthy human individuals. Sequenced by immunoSEQ multiplex PCR; TCRdb stores in-frame clones only, minus some. The data hold hundreds of thousands of clones, with 85% to 95% observed a single time. What was sequenced was naive CD8+ T cells sorted from blood. These receptors were taken from a young woman in good health. CDR3s include the opening cysteine and the closing phenylalanine or tryptophan. A D gene is named only where the DNA matches it firmly. A clone size is listed for some rows: how often the clone was seen (once, few, many), or a class if it is expanded.

once,-,TRBJ2-7,13,TRBV28,CASSQGQQYEQYF,TGTGCCAGCAGCCAAGGACAACAGTACGAGCAGTACTTC
-,TRBD1,TRBJ1-5,21,TRBV28,CASSLEFWTGAAVYSNQPQHF,TGTGCCAGCAGTTTAGAGTTTTGGACAGGGGCCGCCGTTTATAGCAATCAGCCCCAGCATTTT
-,-,TRBJ2-7,14,TRBV5-6,CASSPRPSSYEQYF,TGTGCCAGCAGCCCGAGACCCAGCTCCTACGAGCAGTACTTC
-,TRBD2,TRBJ2-7,15,TRBV7-3,CASSLTGLAGAEQYF,TGTGCCAGCAGCTTAACGGGACTAGCGGGAGCCGAGCAGTACTTC
-,TRBD1,TRBJ2-7,14,TRBV27,CASSEGQGFYEQYF,TGTGCCAGCAGTGAGGGACAGGGGTTCTACGAGCAGTACTTC
-,TRBD1,TRBJ1-3,16,TRBV7-9,CASSLSSTGGKNTIYF,TGTGCCAGCAGCTTATCATCGACAGGGGGAAAAAACACCATATATTTT
-,-,TRBJ1-1,15,TRBV13,CASSLDGEGNTEAFF,TGTGCCAGCAGCTTAGACGGGGAGGGAAACACTGAAGCTTTCTTT
-,-,TRBJ1-1,14,TRBV6-6,CASSYSNQNTEAFF,TGTGCCAGCAGTTACTCGAATCAGAACACTGAAGCTTTCTTT
-,-,TRBJ1-5,12,TRBV7-9,CASTNIDQPQHF,TGTGCCAGCACCAATATAGATCAGCCCCAGCATTTT
-,TRBD1,TRBJ1-1,14,TRBV2,CASSRPTGGSEAFF,TGTGCCAGCAGTAGACCAACAGGGGGTTCTGAAGCTTTCTTT
-,-,TRBJ2-7,12,TRBV5-4,CASSGALEEQYF,TGTGCCAGCAGCGGCGCACTAGAGGAGCAGTACTTC
-,TRBD1,TRBJ2-7,12,TRBV27,CASSQGAREQYF,TGTGCCAGCAGTCAGGGGGCGCGCGAGCAGTACTTC
-,TRBD2,TRBJ2-7,14,TRBV27,CASSALASSYEQYF,TGTGCCAGCAGTGCACTAGCGAGCTCCTACGAGCAGTACTTC
-,TRBD1,TRBJ2-7,14,TRBV15,CATSRVGTAYEQYF,TGTGCCACCAGCAGAGTGGGGACAGCCTACGAGCAGTACTTC
-,TRBD2,TRBJ2-2,15,TRBV6-4,CASTSGSFNTGELFF,TGTGCCAGCACTAGCGGGAGTTTTAACACCGGGGAGCTGTTTTTT
-,TRBD1,TRBJ1-2,15,TRBV2,CASSDGTGDSYGYTF,TGTGCCAGCAGCGATGGGACAGGGGACTCCTATGGCTACACCTTC
-,TRBD1,TRBJ2-2,14,TRBV19,CASRVTGGTGELFF,TGTGCCAGTAGGGTCACAGGGGGAACCGGGGAGCTGTTTTTT
-,-,TRBJ2-7,14,TRBV28,CASSLYAGRYEQYF,TGTGCCAGCAGTTTATATGCGGGCCGCTACGAGCAGTACTTC
-,TRBD2,TRBJ2-3,15,TRBV5-1,CASSLGLAVTDTQYF,TGCGCCAGCAGCTTGGGACTAGCGGTAACAGATACGCAGTATTTT
-,-,TRBJ2-6,16,TRBV7-6,CASSLGEGSGANVLTF,TGTGCCAGCAGCTTAGGGGAAGGCTCTGGGGCCAACGTCCTGACTTTC